The 21 T cell receptor beta chains below come from one sample, sequenced in a study of monozygotic twins with inflammatory bowel disease. From its re-call of the 5' RACE reads, TCRdb lists each CDR3 protein once, without DNA. This table holds approximately 85,000 distinct CDR3 sequences. Sequencing was done on a sample of blood. These receptor sequences come from a human donor with ulcerative colitis or Crohn's disease, or a healthy co-twin of an affected twin (not recorded which).

V is TRBV6-1 and J is TRBJ2-5; TCRdb reports TRBD1, a call that lacks DNA to check it against. Germline V gene lookup returns CDR1 MNHNS and CDR2 SASEGT. CDR3 size: 15 residues. CDR3 sequence: CATVTSPGGGGTQYF.

The J gene is TRBJ2-1, the V gene TRBV5-1. Germline V lookup: CDR1 SGHRS, CDR2 YFSETQ. There are 16 residues in the CDR3. The CDR3 protein is CASSLDPAESYNEQFF.

The rearrangement links TRBV7-8 to TRBJ2-5; TCRdb outputs TRBD1, but without DNA this stays unchecked. In germline, CDR1 is SGHVS, CDR2 FQNEAQ. CDR3 length: 16 residues. The CDR3 loop reads CASSLGSGRVQGTQYF.

CDR3 residues: CSASRAGDNEQFF. This chain links TRBV20-1 with TRBJ2-1; TCRdb gives TRBD1 as the D gene, but with no DNA this cannot be confirmed. This CDR3 has 13 residues. Germline values: CDR1 DFQATT, CDR2 SNEGSKA (reference sequence).

The chain's CDR3 is CASSQDFFPTGTSYGYTF. The chain carries TRBV4-1 and TRBJ1-2; the TCRdb call, TRBD1, lacks DNA for checking. Germline CDR1 MGHRA, CDR2 YSYEKL. The CDR3 is made up of 18 amino acids.

V and J are TRBV5-4 and TRBJ2-6. Per germline, CDR1 SGHNT and CDR2 YYREEE (reference sequence). The CDR3 extends over 15 amino acids. The CDR3 loop is CASSTMSSGANVLTF. The variable domain in full, completed from reference TRBV5-4 and TRBJ2-6, reads ETGVTQSPTHLIKTRGQQVTLRCSSQSGHNTVSWYQQALGQGPQFIFQYYREEENGRGNFPPRFSGLQFPNYSSELNVNALELDDSALYLCASSTMSSGANVLTFGAGSRLTVL.

This chain uses TRBV7-2 with TRBJ1-5; TCRdb reports TRBD1, a call that lacks DNA to check it against. The length of the CDR3 is 15 residues. Germline assignment: CDR1 SGHTA and CDR2 FQGNSA. CDR3 in amino acids: CASSLVTGGGQPQHF.

This chain uses TRBV20-1 with TRBJ2-3; without DNA, the TCRdb call of TRBD2 cannot be checked. CDR1 and CDR2 (germline): DFQATT, SNEGSKA (reference sequence). The length of the CDR3 is 13 residues. CDR3 sequence reads: CSARGGSTDTQYF.

The chain carries TRBV20-1 and TRBJ1-5. Germline loops: CDR1 DFQATT, CDR2 SNEGSKA (reference sequence). The CDR3 loop spans 13 amino acids. The CDR3 loop is CSASWRPNQPQHF.

The V and J genes are TRBV6-2 or TRBV6-3 and TRBJ1-2. Germline lookup yields CDR1 MNHEY and CDR2 SVGEGT. The CDR3 covers 13 residues. The CDR3 protein is CASSYSTGGGYTF.

The chain joins TRBV12-3 or TRBV12-4 to TRBJ2-7; TCRdb names TRBD1, which stays unverified in the absence of DNA. The CDR3 has 13 residues. This CDR3 is CASSFNRANEQYF.

The CDR3 here is CSAEDLGVGTEAFF. The chain links TRBV20-1 to TRBJ1-1. CDR3 size: 14 residues. CDR1 and CDR2 (germline): DFQATT, SNEGSKA (reference sequence).

This chain uses TRBV6-2 or TRBV6-3 with TRBJ2-7; TCRdb selects TRBD1, and the lack of DNA leaves this call unchecked. Germline V gene lookup returns CDR1 MNHEY and CDR2 SVGEGT. This CDR3 contains 20 residues. CDR3 residues: CASSYTMPGQGNHYSYEQYF.

The chain uses TRBV6-5 and TRBJ1-5; TCRdb names TRBD1, which stays unverified in the absence of DNA. Per the germline V gene, CDR1 is MNHEY and CDR2 is SVGAGI. The CDR3 has 13 residues. Here the CDR3 reads CASGGASNQPQHF.

V usage is TRBV2 and J usage is TRBJ2-5; no DNA is available, so the TRBD1 call from TCRdb remains unchecked. Germline loops: CDR1 SNHLY, CDR2 FYNNEI. This CDR3 comprises 13 residues. CDR3 region: CASIPTRGETQYF.

This sequence joins TRBV20-1 and TRBJ2-3; TCRdb picks TRBD1, but there is no DNA to check that call. Germline values: CDR1 DFQATT, CDR2 SNEGSKA (reference sequence). The CDR3 sequence is 13 residues long. CDR3 protein: CSAKRQGIDTQYF.

The genes are TRBV11-2 and TRBJ2-3. This CDR3 is 14 amino acids long. CDR1 SGHAT and CDR2 FQNNGV come from the germline V gene. The CDR3 is CATRSRLATDTQYF.

This chain uses TRBV5-6 with TRBJ1-2; TCRdb proposes TRBD1, but this gene call is untestable without DNA. The CDR3 extends over 14 amino acids. From germline, CDR1 is SGHDT and CDR2 YYEEEE. This chain's CDR3 is CASAREGAYYGYTF.

V and J are TRBV2 and TRBJ2-2; TCRdb reports TRBD1, a call that lacks DNA to check it against. This CDR3 has 16 amino acids. Germline lookup yields CDR1 SNHLY and CDR2 FYNNEI. CDR3 region: CASSEQGTSNTGELFF. Complete variable domain (other parts from reference TRBV2 and TRBJ2-2): EPEVTQTPSHQVTQMGQEVILRCVPISNHLYFYWYRQILGQKVEFLVSFYNNEISEKSEIFDDQFSVERPDGSNFTLKIRSTKLEDSAMYFCASSEQGTSNTGELFFGEGSRLTVL.

This CDR3 reads CASSYDQTGELFF. The chain joins TRBV5-4 to TRBJ2-2. This CDR3 is 13 amino acids long. Germline V gene lookup returns CDR1 SGHNT and CDR2 YYREEE (reference sequence).

This chain connects TRBV5-1 to TRBJ2-3; TCRdb's assignment of TRBD1 cannot be checked, as there is no DNA. The CDR3 is 16 residues long. From germline, CDR1 is SGHRS and CDR2 YFSETQ. The chain's CDR3 is CASSLLSGTVTDTQYF.